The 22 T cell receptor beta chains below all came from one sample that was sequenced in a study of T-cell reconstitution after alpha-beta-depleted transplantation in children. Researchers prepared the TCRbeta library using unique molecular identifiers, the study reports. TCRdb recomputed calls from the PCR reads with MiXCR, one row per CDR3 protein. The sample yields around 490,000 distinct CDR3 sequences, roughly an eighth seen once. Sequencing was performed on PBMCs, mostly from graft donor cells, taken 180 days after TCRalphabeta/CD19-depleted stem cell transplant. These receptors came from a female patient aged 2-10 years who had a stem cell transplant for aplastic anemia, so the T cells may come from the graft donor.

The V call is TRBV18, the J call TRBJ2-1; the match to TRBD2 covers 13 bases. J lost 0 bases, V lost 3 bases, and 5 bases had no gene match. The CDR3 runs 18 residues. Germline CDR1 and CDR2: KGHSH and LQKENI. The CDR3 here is CASSPWTSGRTSYNEQFF. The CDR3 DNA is TGTGCCAGCTCACCGTGGACTAGCGGGAGAACCTCCTACAATGAGCAGTTCTTC.

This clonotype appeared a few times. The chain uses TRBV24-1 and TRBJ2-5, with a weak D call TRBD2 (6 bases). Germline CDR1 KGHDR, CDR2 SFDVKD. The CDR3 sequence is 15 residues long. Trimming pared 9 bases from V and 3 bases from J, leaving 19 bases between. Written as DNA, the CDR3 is TGTGCCACCGCCACCTCACCCCAGCGGGAAGAGACCCAGTACTTC. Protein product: CATATSPQREETQYF.

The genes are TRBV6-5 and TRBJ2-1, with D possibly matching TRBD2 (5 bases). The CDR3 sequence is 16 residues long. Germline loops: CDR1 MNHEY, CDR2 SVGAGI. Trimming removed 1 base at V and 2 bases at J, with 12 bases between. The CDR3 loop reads CASSYFWASTYNEQFF. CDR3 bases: TGTGCCAGCAGTTACTTTTGGGCTAGCACCTACAATGAGCAGTTCTTC.

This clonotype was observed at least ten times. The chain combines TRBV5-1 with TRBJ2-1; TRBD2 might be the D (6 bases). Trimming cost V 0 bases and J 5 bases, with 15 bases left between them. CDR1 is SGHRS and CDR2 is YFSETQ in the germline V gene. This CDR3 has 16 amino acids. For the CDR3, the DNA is TGCGCCAGCAGCTTGGACTTTCCGGGAGCTAACAATGAGCAGTTCTTC. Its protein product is CASSLDFPGANNEQFF.

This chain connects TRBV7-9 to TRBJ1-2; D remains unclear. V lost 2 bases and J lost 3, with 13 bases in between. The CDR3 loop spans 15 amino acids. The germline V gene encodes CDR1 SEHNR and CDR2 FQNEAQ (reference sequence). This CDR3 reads CASSLLWALDYGYTF. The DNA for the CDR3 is TGTGCCAGCAGCTTATTGTGGGCCTTGGACTATGGCTACACCTTC.

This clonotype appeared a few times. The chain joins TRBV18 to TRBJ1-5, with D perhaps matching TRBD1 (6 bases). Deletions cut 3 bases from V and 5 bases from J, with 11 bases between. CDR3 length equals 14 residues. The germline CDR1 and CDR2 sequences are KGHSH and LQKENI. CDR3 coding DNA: TGTGCCAGCTCACCGGGGGCGTGGGATCAGCCCCAGCATTTT. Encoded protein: CASSPGAWDQPQHF.

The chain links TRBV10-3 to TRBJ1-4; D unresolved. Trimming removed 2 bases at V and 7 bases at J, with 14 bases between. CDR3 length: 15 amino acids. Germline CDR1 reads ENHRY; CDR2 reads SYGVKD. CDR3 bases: TGTGCCATCAGTGAGGGCCGGGAGCGCGGTGAAAAACTGTTTTTT. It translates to CAISEGRERGEKLFF.

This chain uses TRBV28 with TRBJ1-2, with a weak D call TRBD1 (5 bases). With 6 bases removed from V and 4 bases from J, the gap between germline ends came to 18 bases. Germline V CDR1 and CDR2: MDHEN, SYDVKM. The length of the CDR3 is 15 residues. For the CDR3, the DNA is TGTGCCAGCAGCCAACTCAGGGTTAGGTCCTATGGCTACACCTTC. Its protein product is CASSQLRVRSYGYTF.

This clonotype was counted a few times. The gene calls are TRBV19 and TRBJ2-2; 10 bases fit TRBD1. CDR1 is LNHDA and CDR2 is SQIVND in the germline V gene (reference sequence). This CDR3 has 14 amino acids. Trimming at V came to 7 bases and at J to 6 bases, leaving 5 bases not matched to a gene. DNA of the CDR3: TGTGCCAGTATTACCGGGACAGGGGCCGGGGAGCTGTTTTTT. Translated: CASITGTGAGELFF.

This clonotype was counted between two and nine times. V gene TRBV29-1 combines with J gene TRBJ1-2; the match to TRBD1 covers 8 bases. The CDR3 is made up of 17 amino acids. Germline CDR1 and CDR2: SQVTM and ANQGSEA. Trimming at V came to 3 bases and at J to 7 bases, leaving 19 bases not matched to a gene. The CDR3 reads CSVDPNPPIGQGFGYTF. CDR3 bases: TGCAGCGTTGATCCGAATCCCCCAATAGGACAGGGATTTGGCTACACCTTC.

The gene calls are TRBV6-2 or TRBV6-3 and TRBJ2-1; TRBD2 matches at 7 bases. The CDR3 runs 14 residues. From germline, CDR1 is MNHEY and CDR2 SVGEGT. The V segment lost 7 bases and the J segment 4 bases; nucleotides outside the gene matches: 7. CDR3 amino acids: CASISGPPYNEQFF. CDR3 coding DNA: TGTGCCAGCATTAGCGGGCCACCTTACAATGAGCAGTTCTTC.

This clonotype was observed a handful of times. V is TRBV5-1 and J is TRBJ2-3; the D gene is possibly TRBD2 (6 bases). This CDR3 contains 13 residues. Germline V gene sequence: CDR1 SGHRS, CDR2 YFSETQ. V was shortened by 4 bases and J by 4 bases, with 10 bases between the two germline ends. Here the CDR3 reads CASSPGVPDTQYF. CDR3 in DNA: TGCGCCAGCAGCCCGGGAGTCCCAGATACGCAGTATTTT. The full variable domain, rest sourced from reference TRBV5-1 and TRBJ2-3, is KAGVTQTPRYLIKTRGQQVTLSCSPISGHRSVSWYQQTPGQGLQFLFEYFSETQRNKGNFPGRFSGRQFSNSRSEMNVSTLELGDSALYLCASSPGVPDTQYFGPGTRLTVL.

The DNA for the CDR3 is TGTGCCAGCAGCTTAGTTATCGGCGGGGAGCTGTTTTTT. Amino acid sequence: CASSLVIGGELFF. V and J are TRBV7-8 and TRBJ2-2; D not resolved. The CDR3 consists of 13 residues. The V gene's germline CDR1 is SGHVS and CDR2 FQNEAQ. Trimming left V 1 base short and J 7 bases short, with 7 bases between.

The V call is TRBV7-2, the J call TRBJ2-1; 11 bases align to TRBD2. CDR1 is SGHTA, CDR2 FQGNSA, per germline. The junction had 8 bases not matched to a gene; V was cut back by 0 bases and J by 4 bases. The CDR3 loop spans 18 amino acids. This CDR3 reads CASSLAGWLAGGYNEQFF. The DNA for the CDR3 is TGTGCCAGCAGCTTAGCCGGGTGGCTAGCGGGAGGATACAATGAGCAGTTCTTC.

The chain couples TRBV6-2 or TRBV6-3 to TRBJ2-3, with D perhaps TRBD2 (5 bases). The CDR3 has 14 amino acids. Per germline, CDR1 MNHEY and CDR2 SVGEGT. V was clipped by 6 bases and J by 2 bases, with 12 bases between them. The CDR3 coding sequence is TGTGCCAGCAGCCCGGGAACCTTCACAGATACGCAGTATTTT. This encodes CASSPGTFTDTQYF.

The CDR3 DNA is TGTGCCTGGAGTGGGGCAACTAATGAAAAACTGTTTTTT. It is translated as CAWSGATNEKLFF. V and J are TRBV30 and TRBJ1-4, with no clear D. V was trimmed by 1 base and J by 0 bases, leaving 3 bases between them. The CDR3 runs to 13 residues. Germline lookup yields CDR1 GTSNPN and CDR2 SVGIG (reference sequence).

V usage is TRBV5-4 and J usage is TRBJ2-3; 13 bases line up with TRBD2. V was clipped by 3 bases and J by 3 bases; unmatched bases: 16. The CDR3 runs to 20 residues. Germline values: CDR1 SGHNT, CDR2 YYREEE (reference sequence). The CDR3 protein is CASSSAAPTSGRVITDTQYF. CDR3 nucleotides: TGTGCCAGCAGCTCCGCGGCCCCTACTAGCGGGAGGGTTATAACAGATACGCAGTATTTT.

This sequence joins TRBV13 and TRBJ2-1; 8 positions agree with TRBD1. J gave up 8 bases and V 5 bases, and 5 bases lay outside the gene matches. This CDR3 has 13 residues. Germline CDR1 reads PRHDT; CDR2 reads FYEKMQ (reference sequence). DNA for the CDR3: TGTGCCAGCAGCGAGGGACAGGACGATGAGCAGTTCTTC. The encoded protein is CASSEGQDDEQFF.

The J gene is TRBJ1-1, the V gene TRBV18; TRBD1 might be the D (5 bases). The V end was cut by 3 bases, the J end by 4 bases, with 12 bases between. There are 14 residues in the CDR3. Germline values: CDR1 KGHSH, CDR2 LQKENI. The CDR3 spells CASSPSTGGTEAFF. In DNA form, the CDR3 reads TGTGCCAGCTCACCGAGTACGGGGGGCACTGAAGCTTTCTTT.

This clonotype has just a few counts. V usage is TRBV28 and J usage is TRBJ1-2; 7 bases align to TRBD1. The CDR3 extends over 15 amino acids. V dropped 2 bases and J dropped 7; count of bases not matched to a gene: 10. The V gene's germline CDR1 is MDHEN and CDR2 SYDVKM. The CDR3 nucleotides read TGTGCCAGCAGTTTAAGGTCTACAGGGGACGCTGGCTACACCTTC. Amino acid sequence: CASSLRSTGDAGYTF.

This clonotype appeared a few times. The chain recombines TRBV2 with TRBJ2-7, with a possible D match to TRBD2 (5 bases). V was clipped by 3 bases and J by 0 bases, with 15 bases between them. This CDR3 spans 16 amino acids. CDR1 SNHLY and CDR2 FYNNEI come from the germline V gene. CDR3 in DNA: TGTGCCAGCAGTGATCGGGGAATGTCGAGCTCCTACGAGCAGTACGTC. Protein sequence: CASSDRGMSSSYEQYV.

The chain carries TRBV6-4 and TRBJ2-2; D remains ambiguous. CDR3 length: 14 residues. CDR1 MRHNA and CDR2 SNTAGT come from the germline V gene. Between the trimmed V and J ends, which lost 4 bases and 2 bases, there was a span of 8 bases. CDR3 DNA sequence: TGTGCCAGCAGTGTTCGACAAAACACCGGGGAGCTGTTTTTT. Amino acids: CASSVRQNTGELFF.